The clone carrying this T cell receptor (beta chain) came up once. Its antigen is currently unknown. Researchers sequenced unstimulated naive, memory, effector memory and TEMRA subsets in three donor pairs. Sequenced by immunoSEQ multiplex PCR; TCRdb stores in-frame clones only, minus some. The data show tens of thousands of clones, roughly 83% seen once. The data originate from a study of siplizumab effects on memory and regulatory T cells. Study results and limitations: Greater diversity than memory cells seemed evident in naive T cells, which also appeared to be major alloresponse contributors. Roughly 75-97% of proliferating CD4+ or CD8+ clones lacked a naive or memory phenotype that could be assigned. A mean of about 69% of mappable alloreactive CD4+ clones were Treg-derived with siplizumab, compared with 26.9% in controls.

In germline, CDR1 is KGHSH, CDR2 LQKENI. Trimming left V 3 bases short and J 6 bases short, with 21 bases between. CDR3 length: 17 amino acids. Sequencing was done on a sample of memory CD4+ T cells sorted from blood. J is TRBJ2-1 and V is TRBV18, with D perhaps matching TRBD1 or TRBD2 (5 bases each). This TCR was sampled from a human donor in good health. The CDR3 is CASSPILGDVSFNEQFF. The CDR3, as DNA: TGTGCCAGCTCACCGATCCTGGGGGACGTATCATTCAATGAGCAGTTCTTC.